This TCR beta chain appears in the sequencing data of a study of T cell repertoires in cytomegalovirus infection. About this clonotype: No antigen is known for it.

The CDR3 consists of 17 residues. V was trimmed by 0 bases and J by 3 bases, leaving 20 bases between them. The germline CDR1 and CDR2 sequences are DFQATT and SNEGSKA (reference sequence). In TCRdb, the reads were re-called with MiXCR into one record per CDR3 protein. The table has around 750,000 distinct CDR3 sequences, approximately 30% seen once. This clonotype was obtained from a human donor in good health (CMV status not recorded). Some clones in this sample may be carry-over from other donors' samples. The chain is built from TRBV20-1 and TRBJ1-1; perhaps TRBD1 as D (6 bases). The source material was cultured CD8+ T cells from PBMCs, sampled from culture after CMV antigen stimulation. The CDR3 spells CSARDLNVGGLHTEAFF. The DNA of the CDR3 is TGCAGTGCTAGAGATCTTAATGTAGGGGGACTCCACACTGAAGCTTTCTTT.